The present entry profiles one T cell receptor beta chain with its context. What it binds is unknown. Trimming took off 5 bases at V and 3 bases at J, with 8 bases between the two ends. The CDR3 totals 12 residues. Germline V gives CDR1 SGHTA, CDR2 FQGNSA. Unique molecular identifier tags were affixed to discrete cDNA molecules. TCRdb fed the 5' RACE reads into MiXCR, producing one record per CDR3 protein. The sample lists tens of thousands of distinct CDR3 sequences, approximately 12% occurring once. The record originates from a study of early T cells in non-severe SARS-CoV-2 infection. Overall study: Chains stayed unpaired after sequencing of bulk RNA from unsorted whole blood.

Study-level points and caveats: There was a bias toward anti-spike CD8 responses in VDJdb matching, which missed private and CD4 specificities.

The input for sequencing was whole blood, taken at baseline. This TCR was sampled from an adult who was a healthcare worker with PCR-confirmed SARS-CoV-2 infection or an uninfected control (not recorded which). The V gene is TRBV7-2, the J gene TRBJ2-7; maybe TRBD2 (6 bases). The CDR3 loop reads CASSKTSYEQYF. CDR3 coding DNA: TGTGCCAGCAGCAAGACTAGCTACGAGCAGTACTTC.